Given below is one T cell receptor (beta chain) in context. The data derive from a study of blood T cell repertoires in COVID-19. Study as a whole: The United States, Italy and Spain were the sources of the acute and convalescent COVID-19 samples.

Patients at the Seattle site were enrolled during active infection and followed longitudinally. The germline CDR1 and CDR2 sequences are MNHNS and SASEGT. The ends were cut back, 0 bases at V and 3 bases at J, with 5 bases in the middle. The CDR3 runs 13 residues. Methods used by the authors: Cell counts per sample came from amplifying reference gene primers. Sequenced by immunoSEQ multiplex PCR; TCRdb stores in-frame clones only, minus some. V and J calls plus clone size are reproduced from that table; the DNA served to infer D and trimming. The table lists some 240,000 clones, nearly 90% of them singletons.

Sequenced input: peripheral blood. This TCR derives from a woman aged 55-70 years with COVID-19, enrolled during active disease. This chain connects TRBV6-1 to TRBJ1-1; D might be TRBD1 (5 bases). The CDR3 spells CASSEAGDTEAFF. In nucleotides, the CDR3 is TGTGCCAGCAGTGAAGCAGGGGACACTGAAGCTTTCTTT.